This T cell receptor beta chain was identified during a study of T cell repertoires in aging, cancer and after chemotherapy. About the study: The whole study produced a dataset of roughly 8.6 million TCR reads. Study conclusions and caveats: In healthy donors, age-related TCR diversity loss mainly reflected lost richness.

V lost 2 bases to trimming and J lost 4 bases, with 8 bases between them. This CDR3 has 13 amino acids. Germline V gene lookup returns CDR1 MNHEY and CDR2 SMNVEV (reference sequence). Concerning this clonotype itself: Its antigen is not identified.

TCR beta rearrangements were amplified from peripheral blood genomic DNA. Multiplex touch-down PCR with TRB-A/B primers amplified rearranged V-D-J TRB sequences. TCRdb independently ran MiXCR on the multiplex PCR reads; one entry per CDR3 protein. The sample consists of 5,500 to 7,000 distinct CDR3 sequences, roughly 29% of them appearing once. Sequencing used blood. The TCR originated in a human donor in good health. The V gene is TRBV27, the J gene TRBJ2-5; D gene ambiguous. The DNA for the CDR3 is TGTGCCAGCAGTTTAGGATTGGGAGAGACCCAGTACTTC. Protein product: CASSLGLGETQYF.